These 27 T cell receptor beta chains were sequenced from one sample in a study of shared clonotypes between healthy human individuals. Data came from immunoSEQ multiplex PCR; TCRdb stores just in-frame clones and leaves some out. The sample carries around 700,000 clones, around 72% recorded once. Material: memory CD4+ T cells sorted from blood. Subset specified: CD45RA-negative fraction. The source is a woman aged 25 to 39 in good health.

This clone was seen a handful of times. This rearrangement joins TRBV19 to TRBJ2-1, with a possible D match to TRBD2 (6 bases). The V end lost 8 bases, the J end lost 5 bases, and 10 bases lay between the germline ends. The CDR3 sequence is 12 residues long. Germline V gene lookup returns CDR1 LNHDA and CDR2 SQIVND (reference sequence). As DNA, the CDR3 is TGTGCCAGTGCGACTAGAGACAATGAGCAGTTCTTC. Translation: CASATRDNEQFF.

This chain links TRBV2 with TRBJ2-2, with unresolved D. Germline V lookup: CDR1 SNHLY, CDR2 FYNNEI. The ends were cut back, 7 bases at V and 2 bases at J, with 14 bases in the middle. The CDR3 runs 15 residues. This CDR3 is CASKGTIINTGELFF. Here the CDR3 DNA reads TGTGCCAGCAAAGGAACTATCATAAACACCGGGGAGCTGTTTTTT.

This clone was observed many times. The V call is TRBV18, the J call TRBJ2-5; D is undetermined. Germline assignment: CDR1 KGHSH and CDR2 LQKENI. Trimming stripped 3 bases from V and 5 bases from J, with 13 bases between. This CDR3 contains 14 residues. This chain's CDR3 is CASSPKTGTETQYF. The CDR3 region has the DNA TGTGCCAGCTCACCCAAAACCGGCACCGAGACCCAGTACTTC.

The rearrangement joins TRBV11-3 to TRBJ2-2; TRBD2 matches at 10 bases. The CDR3 has 16 amino acids. Germline CDR1 reads SGHNT; CDR2 reads YENEEA. After removal of 5 bases from V and 1 base from J, the junction contained 4 bases not matched to a gene. CDR3 protein: CASSLGLAVNTGELFF. CDR3 bases: TGTGCCAGCAGCCTTGGACTAGCGGTGAACACCGGGGAGCTGTTTTTT. The variable domain in full, completed from reference TRBV11-3 and TRBJ2-2, reads EAGVVQSPRYKIIEKKQPVAFWCNPISGHNTLYWYLQNLGQGPELLIRYENEEAVDDSQLPKDRFSAERLKGVDSTLKIQPAELGDSAVYLCASSLGLAVNTGELFFGEGSRLTVL.

V gene TRBV28 combines with J gene TRBJ2-6, with 7 positions matching TRBD1. CDR1 is MDHEN, CDR2 SYDVKM, per germline. V shed 6 bases and J 4 bases; nucleotides not matched to a gene: 18. This CDR3 spans 19 amino acids. The CDR3 DNA is TGTGCCAGCAGAAAAACCGGGACAGTCGCGTTACGGGGGGCCAACGTCCTGACTTTC. The encoded protein is CASRKTGTVALRGANVLTF.

This rearrangement joins TRBV6-4 to TRBJ1-1; tentatively, D is TRBD1 (6 bases). The germline V and J ends were trimmed by 5 bases and 0 bases, with 13 bases remaining between them. This CDR3 has 15 amino acids. CDR1 and CDR2 (germline): MRHNA, SNTAGT. CDR3 sequence reads: CASSLQGFVNTEAFF. DNA of the CDR3: TGTGCCAGCAGTCTACAGGGTTTTGTGAACACTGAAGCTTTCTTT.

In this sample, this clone turned up many times. The CDR3 DNA reads TGTGCCAGCAGCAACCGGAGTTACAATGAGCAGTTCTTC. This codes for CASSNRSYNEQFF. The chain joins TRBV9 to TRBJ2-1; D unclear. The CDR3 is 13 residues long. V lost 4 bases and J lost 4, with 9 bases in between. Germline CDR1 reads SGDLS; CDR2 reads YYNGEE.

The chain is built from TRBV5-1 and TRBJ2-1, with 8 nucleotides matching TRBD2. Germline V lookup: CDR1 SGHRS, CDR2 YFSETQ. The ends lost 0 bases at V and 7 bases at J; junction bases unmatched: 12. The CDR3 is made up of 17 amino acids. The CDR3, as DNA: TGCGCCAGCAGCTTGGCCGCGTCTAGCGGGCGCGAAAATGAGCAGTTCTTC. This codes for CASSLAASSGRENEQFF.

This rearrangement joins TRBV28 to TRBJ1-2; D unresolved. Looked up from germline, CDR1 is MDHEN and CDR2 is SYDVKM. The V end was cut by 1 base, the J end by 6 bases, with 12 bases between. The CDR3 sequence is 14 residues long. CDR3 protein: CASSLSARLHGYTF. Here the CDR3 DNA reads TGTGCCAGCAGTTTATCGGCACGGCTCCATGGCTACACCTTC.

This chain connects TRBV4-1 to TRBJ2-7; TRBD2 agrees at 11 bases. Germline values: CDR1 MGHRA, CDR2 YSYEKL. With 3 bases clipped from V and 3 bases from J, the junction kept 7 bases outside the gene matches. CDR3 length: 16 residues. CDR3 sequence (DNA): TGCGCCAGCAGCCACCCGACTAGCGGGAAAAACTACGAGCAGTACTTC. It specifies CASSHPTSGKNYEQYF.

The J gene is TRBJ1-2, the V gene TRBV7-9, with a tentative D call TRBD1 (5 bases). Trimming shortened V by 3 bases and J by 6 bases, and 8 bases separated the two germline ends. Germline CDR1 reads SEHNR; CDR2 reads FQNEAQ (reference sequence). This CDR3 contains 12 residues. Here the CDR3 reads CASSFGGNGYTF. In nucleotides, the CDR3 is TGTGCCAGCAGCTTCGGGGGGAATGGCTACACCTTC.

This chain connects TRBV6-5 to TRBJ2-3; weak D call: TRBD1 (5 bases). The CDR3 covers 13 residues. The germline gives CDR1 MNHEY, CDR2 SVGAGI. V lost 5 bases to trimming and J lost 4 bases, with 10 bases between them. CDR3 nucleotide sequence: TGTGCCAGCAGTCGGCGACAGCCAGATACGCAGTATTTT. It specifies CASSRRQPDTQYF.

This clone has just a few counts. The J gene is TRBJ2-7, the V gene TRBV21-1; the table's D call of TRBD1 was not tested on the DNA. TRBV21-1 is described as a pseudogene. There are 15 residues in the CDR3. CDR3 in amino acids: CASSARDRGSYEQYF. As DNA, the CDR3 is TGTGCCAGCAGCGCCCGGGACAGGGGGTCCTACGAGCAGTACTTC.

Of note for this clone: Just one base apart from a much larger clone, this may be a read error. The rearrangement uses TRBV27 and TRBJ2-7, with D uncertain. CDR3 length equals 11 residues. V was clipped by 5 bases and J by 2 bases, with 4 bases between them. Looked up from germline, CDR1 is MNHEY and CDR2 is SMNVEV (reference sequence). The CDR3 loop reads CASSPTYEQYF. DNA of the CDR3: TGTGCCAGCAGTCCCACCTACGAGCAGTACTTC.

This clone appeared a few times. The V and J genes are TRBV5-1 and TRBJ1-3, with 7 positions matching TRBD1. The ends lost 4 bases at V and 0 bases at J; junction bases unmatched: 4. The CDR3 is made up of 15 amino acids. The germline CDR1 and CDR2 sequences are SGHRS and YFSETQ. CDR3 region: CASSPDRNSGNTIYF. CDR3 nucleotide sequence: TGCGCCAGCAGCCCGGACAGGAACTCTGGAAACACCATATATTTT.

The chain combines TRBV18 with TRBJ2-2; D not resolved. Germline CDR1 reads KGHSH; CDR2 reads LQKENI. V was shortened by 1 base and J by 0 bases, with 9 bases between the two germline ends. The CDR3 is 16 residues long. The CDR3 sequence is CASSPRRASNTGELFF. The CDR3 DNA is TGTGCCAGCTCACCACGCCGGGCCTCGAACACCGGGGAGCTGTTTTTT.

This clone was seen a few times. This CDR3 reads CAWSVVRASTAFF. The CDR3 nucleotides are TGTGCCTGGAGTGTGGTTAGAGCGAGTACAGCTTTCTTT. The chain uses TRBV30 and TRBJ1-1; D is unclear. V shed 0 bases and J shed 10 bases, with 15 bases lying between them. The CDR3 consists of 13 residues. Germline CDR1 reads GTSNPN; CDR2 reads SVGIG (reference sequence).

The CDR3 sequence: CAIMAGLAGPNTGELFF. The DNA for the CDR3 is TGTGCCATCATGGCCGGACTAGCGGGCCCGAACACCGGGGAGCTGTTTTTT. The gene calls are TRBV10-3 and TRBJ2-2; TRBD2 matches 11 bases. V dropped 7 bases and J dropped 0; count of bases not matched to a gene: 7. The CDR3 spans 17 residues. From germline, CDR1 is ENHRY and CDR2 SYGVKD.

This sequence joins TRBV28 and TRBJ2-7; 9 bases agree with TRBD2. V lost 5 bases and J lost 3; bases outside the gene matches: 11. This CDR3 comprises 16 residues. Germline loops: CDR1 MDHEN, CDR2 SYDVKM. DNA of the CDR3: TGTGCCAGCAGTCTCTTGACTAGCGGAGAATTCTACGAGCAGTACTTC. Residues: CASSLLTSGEFYEQYF.

V is TRBV27 and J is TRBJ2-1; 7 bases align to TRBD2. Germline CDR1 reads MNHEY; CDR2 reads SMNVEV (reference sequence). The CDR3 is 14 residues long. The J segment lost 7 bases and the V segment lost 5 bases, leaving 8 bases of the junction unmatched. CDR3 DNA sequence: TGTGCCAGCAGTGCCCTGGGACTAAGTAATGAGCAGTTCTTC. It encodes CASSALGLSNEQFF.

The chain employs TRBV11-2 and TRBJ1-2; D not resolved. Trimming removed 3 bases at V and 7 bases at J, with 12 bases between. CDR1 and CDR2 from the germline V gene are SGHAT and FQNNGV. The CDR3 is made up of 13 amino acids. CDR3 in DNA: TGTGCCAGCAGCTTCCTCAGACGGGGTGGCTACACCTTC. Amino acids: CASSFLRRGGYTF.

V gene TRBV6-5 combines with J gene TRBJ2-3, with D tentatively TRBD2 (5 bases). The V and J ends lost 2 bases and 4 bases respectively, with 13 bases between them. Looked up from germline, CDR1 is MNHEY and CDR2 is SVGAGI. This CDR3 is 15 amino acids long. The CDR3 DNA follows: TGTGCCAGCAGTTACGAGGGCTTATGGGCAGATACGCAGTATTTT. Protein product: CASSYEGLWADTQYF.

J is TRBJ2-7 and V is TRBV18; D possibly matches TRBD1 or TRBD2 (7 bases each). The CDR3 is 14 residues long. The germline V gene has CDR1 KGHSH and CDR2 LQKENI. V was trimmed by 6 bases and J by 2 bases, leaving 14 bases between them. CDR3 DNA sequence: TGTGCCAGCTCCGGGGGGACAGAGACCTACGAGCAGTACTTC. Protein sequence: CASSGGTETYEQYF.

The rearrangement joins TRBV9 to TRBJ2-5; no clear D gene. Germline V gives CDR1 SGDLS, CDR2 YYNGEE. V was pared by 4 bases and J by 11 bases, with 18 bases between. The CDR3 is 13 residues long. The DNA of the CDR3 is TGTGCCAGCAGCAAGAGTGGACCAGGTCGGCAGTACTTC. Protein product: CASSKSGPGRQYF.

The J gene is TRBJ2-1, the V gene TRBV28; maybe TRBD2 (6 bases). Trimming stripped 1 base from V and 7 bases from J, with 26 bases between. In germline, CDR1 is MDHEN, CDR2 SYDVKM. This CDR3 is 19 amino acids long. CDR3 in amino acids: CASSLFRMGGTPQRNEQFF. In nucleotides, the CDR3 is TGTGCCAGCAGTTTATTTCGGATGGGCGGGACCCCCCAGAGGAATGAGCAGTTCTTC. The full variable domain, in which reference TRBV28 and TRBJ2-1 provide the parts outside the CDR3, is DVKVTQSSRYLVKRTGEKVFLECVQDMDHENMFWYRQDPGLGLRLIYFSYDVKMKEKGDIPEGYSVSREKKERFSLILESASTNQTSMYLCASSLFRMGGTPQRNEQFFGPGTRLTVL.

This sequence joins TRBV19 and TRBJ1-1, with no clear D. CDR1 and CDR2 (germline): LNHDA, SQIVND (reference sequence). Trimming shortened V by 4 bases and J by 4 bases, and 10 bases separated the two germline ends. This CDR3 has 13 residues. CDR3 loop: CASSNDGSTEAFF. CDR3 DNA sequence: TGTGCCAGTAGTAACGACGGCAGCACTGAAGCTTTCTTT.

The V call is TRBV14, the J call TRBJ1-3; D is ambiguous. The CDR3 is 16 amino acids. CDR1 and CDR2 (germline): SGHDN, FVKESK. V lost 1 base and J lost 0, with 10 bases in between. The CDR3 region has the DNA TGTGCCAGCAGCCAAGGTCGGCGAGGCTCTGGAAACACCATATATTTT. Translated, it gives CASSQGRRGSGNTIYF.